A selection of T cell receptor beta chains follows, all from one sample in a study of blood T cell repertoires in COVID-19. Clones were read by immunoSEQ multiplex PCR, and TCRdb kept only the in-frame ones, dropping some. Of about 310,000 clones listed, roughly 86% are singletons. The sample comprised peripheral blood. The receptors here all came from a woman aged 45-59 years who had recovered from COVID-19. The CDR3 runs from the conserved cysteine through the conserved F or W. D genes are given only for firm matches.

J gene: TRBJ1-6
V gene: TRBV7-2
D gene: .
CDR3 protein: CASSLARDLNNSPLHF

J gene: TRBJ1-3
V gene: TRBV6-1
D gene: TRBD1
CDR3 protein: CASSDGQGYGNTIYF

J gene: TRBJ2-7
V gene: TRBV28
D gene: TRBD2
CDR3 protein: CASRPAGGGYEQYF

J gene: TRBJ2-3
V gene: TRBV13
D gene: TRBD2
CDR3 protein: CASSGLAGGYSGTDTQYF

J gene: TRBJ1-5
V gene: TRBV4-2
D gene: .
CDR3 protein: CASSQEGNRVEPQHF

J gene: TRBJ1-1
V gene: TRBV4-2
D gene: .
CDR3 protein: CASSQEGTLNTEAFF

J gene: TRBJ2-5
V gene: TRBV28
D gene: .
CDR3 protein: CASSFRLAGTQYF

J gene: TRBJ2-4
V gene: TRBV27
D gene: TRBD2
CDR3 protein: CASSLWEGNIQYF

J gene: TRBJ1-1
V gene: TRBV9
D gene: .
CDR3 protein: CASSVPDDTNTEAFF

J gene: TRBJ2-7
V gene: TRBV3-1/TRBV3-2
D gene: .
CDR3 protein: CASSQGTREQYF

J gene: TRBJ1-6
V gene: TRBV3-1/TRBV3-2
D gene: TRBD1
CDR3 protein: CASSQGDRDSPLHF

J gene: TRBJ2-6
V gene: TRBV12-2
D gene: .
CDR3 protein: CASRLADRVVAGANVLTF

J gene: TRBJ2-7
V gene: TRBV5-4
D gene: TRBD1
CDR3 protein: CASSLSGTGSDEQYF

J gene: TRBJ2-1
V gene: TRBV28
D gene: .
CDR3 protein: CASSFQGHLGNEQFF

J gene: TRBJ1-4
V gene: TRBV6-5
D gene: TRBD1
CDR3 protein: CASSHGTARRLFF

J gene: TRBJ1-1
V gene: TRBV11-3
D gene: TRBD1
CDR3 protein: CASSRDRGTEAFF

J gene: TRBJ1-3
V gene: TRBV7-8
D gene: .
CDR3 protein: CASSQTGNTIYF

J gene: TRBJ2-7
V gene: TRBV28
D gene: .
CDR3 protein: CASSLPGSYEQYF

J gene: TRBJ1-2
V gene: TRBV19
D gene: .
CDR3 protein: CASSIIWSETAGYTF

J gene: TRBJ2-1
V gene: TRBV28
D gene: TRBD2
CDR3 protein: CASSFPPTSGSGNEQFF

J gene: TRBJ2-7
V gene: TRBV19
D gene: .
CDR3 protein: CASSIGRENHEQYF

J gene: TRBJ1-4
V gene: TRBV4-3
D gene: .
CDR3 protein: CASSQGMENEKLFF

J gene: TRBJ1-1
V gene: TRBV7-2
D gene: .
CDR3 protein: CASNTDRDTEAFF

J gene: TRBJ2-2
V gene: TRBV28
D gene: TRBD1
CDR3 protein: CASSLTGTGNTGELFF

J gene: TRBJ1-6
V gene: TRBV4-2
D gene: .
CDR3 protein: CASSQDPTVSYNSPLHF

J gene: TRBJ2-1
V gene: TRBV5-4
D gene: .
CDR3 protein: CASSLKEVGNNEQFF

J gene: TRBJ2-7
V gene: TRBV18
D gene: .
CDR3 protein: CASSPGQWTSYEQYF

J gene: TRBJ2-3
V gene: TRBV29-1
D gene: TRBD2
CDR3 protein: CSVEDRELAGGGADTQYF

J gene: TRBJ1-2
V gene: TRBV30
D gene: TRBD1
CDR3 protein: CAWSPTGAGYGYTF

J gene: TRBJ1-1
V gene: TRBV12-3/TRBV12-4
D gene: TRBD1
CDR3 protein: CATTGTANTEAFF

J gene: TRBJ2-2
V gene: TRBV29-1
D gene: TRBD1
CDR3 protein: CSVQGAGELFF

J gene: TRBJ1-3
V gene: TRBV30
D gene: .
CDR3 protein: CAWSVPRRSGNTIYF

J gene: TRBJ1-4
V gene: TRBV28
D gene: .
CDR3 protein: CASSLSQRREKLFF

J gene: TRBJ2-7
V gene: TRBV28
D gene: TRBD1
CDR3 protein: CASSFGGQGNEQYF

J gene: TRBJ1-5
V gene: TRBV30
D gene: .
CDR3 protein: CAWSVQGPQPQHF

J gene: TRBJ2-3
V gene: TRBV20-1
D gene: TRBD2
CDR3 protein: CSASRGLAGGTTDTQYF

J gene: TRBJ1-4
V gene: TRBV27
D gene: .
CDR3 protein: CASSLGWGGSEKLFF

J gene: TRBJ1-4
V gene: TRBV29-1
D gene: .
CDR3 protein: CSVVGRGREKLFF

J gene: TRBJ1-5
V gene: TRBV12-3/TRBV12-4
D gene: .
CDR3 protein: CASSLLGEMPQHF

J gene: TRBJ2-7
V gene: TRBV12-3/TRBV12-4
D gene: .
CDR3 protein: CASSLNRAKQYF

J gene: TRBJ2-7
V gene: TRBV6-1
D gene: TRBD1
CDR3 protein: CASSDRDRLYEQYF

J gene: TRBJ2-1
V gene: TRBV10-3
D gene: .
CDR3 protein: CAISESGTRQFF

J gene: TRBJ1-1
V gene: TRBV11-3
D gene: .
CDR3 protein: CASSFSGRGEAFF

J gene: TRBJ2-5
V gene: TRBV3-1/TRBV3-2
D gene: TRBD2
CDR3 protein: CASSQGLAGGETQYF

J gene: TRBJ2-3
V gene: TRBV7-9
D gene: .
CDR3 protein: CASSLSTRRDTQYF

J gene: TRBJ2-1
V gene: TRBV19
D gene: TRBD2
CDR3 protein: CASSKRAGGPVEQFF

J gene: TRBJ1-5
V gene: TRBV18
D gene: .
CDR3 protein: CASSTGGYGQPQHF

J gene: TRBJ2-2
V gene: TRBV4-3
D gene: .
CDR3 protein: CASSQGLRGDTGELFF